A selection of T cell receptor beta chains follows, all from one sample in a study of response to subunit inactivated influenza vaccine. TCRdb re-derived calls from the RT-PCR reads in MiXCR, one entry per CDR3 protein. The sample holds about 500,000 distinct CDR3 sequences, more than 7% seen once. The sequences come from PBMCs from blood, collected around 25 months after vaccination. The receptors stem from a man aged 45 to 75 who received an inactivated influenza vaccine. Each CDR3 is given with its conserved first and last residue. D genes are given only for firm matches. Some rows have no size entry. The others give once, few or many, or a class for an expanded clone.

D: -
length: 15
V: TRBV18
size: -
J: TRBJ2-7
CDR3: CASSSRGRTSYEQYF
DNA: TGTGCCAGCTCGTCCCGAGGACGAACCTCCTACGAGCAGTACTTC

D: -
length: 10
V: TRBV29-1
size: many
J: TRBJ2-1
CDR3: CSISNNEQFF
DNA: TGCAGCATATCTAACAATGAGCAGTTCTTC

D: -
length: 14
V: TRBV7-9
size: -
J: TRBJ2-1
CDR3: CASTDLGSYNEQFF
DNA: TGTGCCAGCACCGATCTTGGCTCCTACAATGAGCAGTTCTTC

D: -
length: 20
V: TRBV6-4
size: few
J: TRBJ2-1
CDR3: CASSPAATVSRAYLNNEQFF
DNA: TGTGCCAGCAGCCCCGCCGCCACGGTTAGTCGGGCCTACCTAAACAATGAGCAGTTCTTC

D: -
length: 12
V: TRBV12-3/TRBV12-4
size: many
J: TRBJ2-2
CDR3: CASSLTDGELFF
DNA: TGTGCCAGCAGTTTGACAGACGGGGAGCTGTTTTTT

D: -
length: 15
V: TRBV4-3
size: few
J: TRBJ2-5
CDR3: CASSQGVDSQETQYF
DNA: TGCGCCAGCAGCCAAGGGGTGGACTCCCAAGAGACCCAGTACTTC

D: -
length: 12
V: TRBV7-9
size: -
J: TRBJ2-1
CDR3: CASSLKGGEQFF
DNA: TGTGCCAGCAGCCTAAAGGGTGGTGAGCAGTTCTTC

D: TRBD2
length: 17
V: TRBV24-1
size: many
J: TRBJ2-1
CDR3: CATSEVIAGSSYNEQFF
DNA: TGTGCCACCAGTGAGGTAATAGCGGGTAGCTCCTACAATGAGCAGTTCTTC

D: -
length: 14
V: TRBV9
size: -
J: TRBJ2-1
CDR3: CASSVGDVGNEQFF
DNA: TGTGCCAGCAGCGTAGGAGATGTGGGGAATGAGCAGTTCTTC

D: -
length: 12
V: TRBV18
size: few
J: TRBJ2-7
CDR3: CASSPTFYEQYF
DNA: TGTGCCAGCTCACCTACCTTTTACGAGCAGTACTTC

D: TRBD2
length: 14
V: TRBV20-1
size: many
J: TRBJ2-1
CDR3: CSARVGTSLVEQFF
DNA: TGCAGTGCTAGAGTTGGGACTAGTCTCGTAGAGCAGTTCTTC

D: -
length: 15
V: TRBV5-1
size: few
J: TRBJ2-3
CDR3: CASSLDRATADTQYF
DNA: TGCGCCAGCAGCTTGGACAGGGCGACGGCAGATACGCAGTATTTT

D: -
length: 15
V: TRBV10-3
size: many
J: TRBJ2-1
CDR3: CAISDPSIPHNEQFF
DNA: TGTGCCATCAGTGACCCGTCTATCCCCCACAATGAGCAGTTCTTC

D: -
length: 12
V: TRBV7-9
size: many
J: TRBJ2-3
CDR3: CASSWNPDTQYF
DNA: TGTGCCAGCAGCTGGAACCCAGATACGCAGTATTTT

D: -
length: 14
V: TRBV5-4
size: many
J: TRBJ2-1
CDR3: CASSRVASYNEQFF
DNA: TGTGCCAGCAGCAGGGTGGCGTCCTACAATGAGCAGTTCTTC

D: -
length: 14
V: TRBV12-3/TRBV12-4
size: few
J: TRBJ2-3
CDR3: CASTDPKGPDTQYF
DNA: TGTGCCAGCACGGACCCCAAAGGTCCAGATACGCAGTATTTT

D: -
length: 14
V: TRBV20-1
size: many
J: TRBJ2-2
CDR3: CSAEGRARTGELFF
DNA: TGCAGTGCCGAGGGCAGGGCGAGAACCGGGGAGCTGTTTTTT

D: -
length: 17
V: TRBV15
size: few
J: TRBJ1-2
CDR3: CATSRVSGHESSFDYTF
DNA: TGTGCCACCAGCAGAGTCTCGGGACACGAGTCTTCTTTCGACTACACCTTC